The 4 T cell receptor beta chains below all came from one sample that was sequenced in a study of cytomegalovirus exposure and HLA in healthy donors. The PCR used 60 Vbeta and 13 Jbeta primers. Generated by immunoSEQ multiplex PCR, the TCRdb table keeps only in-frame clones and is missing some. The data show around 110,000 clones, 65% to 80% seen once. Sequencing was done on a sample of PBMCs. The receptors originated from a man in his fifties or sixties in good health and CMV-seronegative.

The chain links TRBV18 to TRBJ1-4; 8 bases map to TRBD1. This CDR3 is 16 amino acids long. Trimming cost V 3 bases and J 4 bases; bases outside gene matches: 7. Germline CDR1 KGHSH, CDR2 LQKENI. In DNA, the CDR3 is TGTGCCAGCTCACCTATCCTGACAGGGGATAATGAAAAACTGTTTTTT. It specifies CASSPILTGDNEKLFF.

V is TRBV10-3 and J is TRBJ2-2; D may be TRBD1 (5 bases). Germline V gene lookup returns CDR1 ENHRY and CDR2 SYGVKD. Between the trimmed V and J ends, which lost 6 bases and 7 bases, there was a span of 12 bases. The CDR3 has 13 residues. The chain's CDR3 is CAIRTQGDGELFF. The CDR3 DNA follows: TGTGCCATCAGAACCCAGGGCGACGGGGAGCTGTTTTTT.

The chain links TRBV6-5 to TRBJ2-3; D is unresolved. Deletions cut 6 bases from V and 2 bases from J, with 9 bases between. The CDR3 length is 13 residues. From germline, CDR1 is MNHEY and CDR2 SVGAGI. Written as DNA, the CDR3 is TGTGCCAGCAGAGAACCGGTCACAGATACGCAGTATTTT. Encoded protein: CASREPVTDTQYF.

The chain carries TRBV18 and TRBJ2-1; D is unresolved. Deletions cut 4 bases from V and 8 bases from J, with 15 bases between. Looked up from germline, CDR1 is KGHSH and CDR2 is LQKENI. The CDR3 is 14 amino acids. The DNA for the CDR3 is TGTGCCAGCTCACTCCTGAGCCAAGCCGATGAGCAGTTCTTC. The encoded protein is CASSLLSQADEQFF.